The 18 T cell receptor beta chains reported below all come from one sample, sequenced in a study of T cells in Graves' hyperthyroidism and ophthalmopathy. Amplified TCR beta CDR3 regions came from RNA transcripts. Using the HTBI primer set, a first-round RT-PCR was run on the TCR CDR3. Each CDR3 protein gets one entry after TCRdb re-called the multiplex PCR reads with MiXCR. The sample includes nearly 600,000 distinct CDR3 sequences, approximately 14% of them seen just once. Sequencing input: blood. Receptors were obtained from a woman aged 18-30 years with Graves' ophthalmopathy.

This clonotype was detected ten times or more. The gene calls are TRBV7-2 and TRBJ2-7, with 9 bases matching TRBD2. Germline CDR1 and CDR2: SGHTA and FQGNSA. The CDR3 runs to 17 residues. The ends lost 4 bases at V and 4 bases at J; junction bases unmatched: 14. CDR3 bases: TGTGCCAGCAGCTCTTTACTAGCGGGCCCCGCGGGGTACGAGCAGTACTTC. It translates to CASSSLLAGPAGYEQYF.

This clonotype was seen a few times. This rearrangement joins TRBV6-2 or TRBV6-3 to TRBJ2-1; possible D gene TRBD2, 5 bases. Germline CDR1 reads MNHEY; CDR2 reads SVGEGT. Trimming stripped 3 bases from V and 6 bases from J, with 12 bases between. The CDR3 contains 14 residues. CDR3 bases: TGTGCCAGCAGTTATTCTGGGGAGCGCAATGAGCAGTTCTTC. Translating it yields CASSYSGERNEQFF.

At least ten counts were recorded for this clonotype. This rearrangement joins TRBV6-1 to TRBJ1-3; 8 bases map to TRBD1. This CDR3 spans 15 amino acids. J lost 2 bases, V lost 6 bases, and 6 bases had no gene match. Germline CDR1 and CDR2: MNHNS and SASEGT. This chain's CDR3 is CASRNPGGAGNTIYF. The CDR3 coding sequence is TGTGCCAGCAGGAACCCAGGGGGCGCTGGAAACACCATATATTTT.

As to this clonotype: This sequence may be a read error, since a much larger clone differs from it by one base. The chain combines TRBV7-2 with TRBJ2-1; 10 positions match TRBD2. With V trimmed by 9 bases and J by 8 bases, 13 bases remained unmatched. Germline V lookup: CDR1 SGHTA, CDR2 FQGNSA. The CDR3 runs to 15 residues. CDR3 region: CARGPAAGGPHEQFF. CDR3 in DNA: TGTGCCAGGGGTCCTGCAGCGGGAGGGCCCCATGAGCAGTTCTTC.

This clonotype was counted many times. This rearrangement joins TRBV7-2 to TRBJ1-1, with TRBD1 matching 8 bases. The CDR3 consists of 14 residues. Germline assignment: CDR1 SGHTA and CDR2 FQGNSA. J gave up 6 bases and V 5 bases, and 8 bases lay outside the gene matches. CDR3 loop: CASSLDRGRAEAFF. The DNA for the CDR3 is TGTGCCAGCAGCCTCGACAGGGGTAGAGCTGAAGCTTTCTTT.

In this sample, this clonotype turned up many times. The rearrangement joins TRBV6-2 or TRBV6-3 to TRBJ2-1; 9 nucleotides align to TRBD1. The germline gives CDR1 MNHEY, CDR2 SVGEGT. V was clipped by 2 bases and J by 6 bases; unmatched bases: 5. The CDR3 spans 15 residues. CDR3 sequence: CASSYPTGGSNEQFF. The CDR3 DNA is TGTGCCAGCAGTTACCCGACAGGGGGGAGCAATGAGCAGTTCTTC.

The gene calls are TRBV6-2 or TRBV6-3 and TRBJ2-1; a possible D gene is TRBD2 (6 bases). The CDR3 contains 13 residues. The germline V gene has CDR1 MNHEY and CDR2 SVGEGT. The CDR3, as DNA: TGTGCTTCGGGACCAGCGGGTGTGAATGAGCAGTTCTTC. It codes for CASGPAGVNEQFF.

Ten or more counts support this clonotype. A read error may account for a junction end that differs from germline. The chain employs TRBV3-1 and TRBJ2-3; no definite D call. Per germline, CDR1 LGHDT and CDR2 YNNKEL (reference sequence). This CDR3 contains 12 residues. The CDR3 sequence is CASSQATDAQYF. The CDR3 DNA sequence: TGTGCCAGCAGCCAAGCCACAGATGCGCAGTATTTT.

This clonotype was counted many times. The chain has TRBV6-5 and TRBJ2-1, with 8 bases that match TRBD2. The CDR3 totals 13 residues. V lost 8 bases and J lost 9; bases outside the gene matches: 9. Germline loops: CDR1 MNHEY, CDR2 SVGAGI. The CDR3 loop is CASEWVAGSEQFF. DNA for the CDR3: TGTGCCAGCGAATGGGTAGCGGGAAGTGAGCAGTTCTTC.

Note on this clonotype: A read error may be the cause here, since a much bigger clone is one base away. J is TRBJ2-5 and V is TRBV11-2; D gene ambiguous. The CDR3 consists of 12 residues. Germline values: CDR1 SGHAT, CDR2 FQNNGV. CDR3 in amino acids: CACSTISETQYF. The CDR3 nucleotides read TGTGCCTGCAGCACAATTTCGGAGACCCAGTACTTC. Based on the CDR3 plus reference TRBV11-2 and TRBJ2-5, the full variable domain is EAGVAQSPRYKIIEKRQSVAFWCNPISGHATLYWYQQILGQGPKLLIQFQNNGVVDDSQLPKDRFSAERLKGVDSTLKIQPAKLEDSAVYLCACSTISETQYFGPGTRLLVL.

This chain joins TRBV6-2 or TRBV6-3 and TRBJ2-5; TRBD2 matches 15 bases. CDR3 length: 16 residues. Germline CDR1 reads MNHEY; CDR2 reads SVGEGT. V gave up 0 bases and J gave up 5 bases; unmatched junction bases: 1. DNA for the CDR3: TGTGCCAGCAGTTACTCCGGGACTAGCGGGAGGGAGACCCAGTACTTC. Its protein is CASSYSGTSGRETQYF.

This clonotype was counted between two and nine times. For the CDR3, the DNA is TGTGCCACCAGTGACCCCAGGGGGCCCGGGTTATTGGAGCAGTTCTTC. It translates to CATSDPRGPGLLEQFF. The chain combines TRBV24-1 with TRBJ2-1, with 8 bases matching TRBD1. Looked up from germline, CDR1 is KGHDR and CDR2 is SFDVKD. The CDR3 covers 16 residues. V was clipped by 4 bases and J by 10 bases; unmatched bases: 14.

The table lists this clonotype with a few counts. The chain recombines TRBV20-1 with TRBJ2-3; weak D call: TRBD2 (6 bases). The V end was cut by 0 bases, the J end by 4 bases, with 14 bases between. CDR1 is DFQATT, CDR2 SNEGSKA, per germline (reference sequence). There are 15 residues in the CDR3. CDR3 sequence (DNA): TGCAGTGCTAGAGACCCGAGGCGGGAATCAGATACGCAGTATTTT. Translating it yields CSARDPRRESDTQYF.

V and J are TRBV9 and TRBJ2-2, with D unresolved. The CDR3 consists of 12 residues. Trimming took off 0 bases at V and 6 bases at J, with 3 bases between the two ends. Germline CDR1 SGDLS, CDR2 YYNGEE. CDR3 amino acids: CASSVVSGELFF. In DNA, the CDR3 is TGTGCCAGCAGCGTAGTGTCCGGGGAGCTGTTTTTT.

Worth noting for this clonotype: The junction and the germline gene differ at one end; a read error may be behind it. V gene TRBV11-3 combines with J gene TRBJ2-2; 9 nucleotides match TRBD2. The CDR3 sequence is 15 residues long. CDR1 is SGHNT and CDR2 is YENEEA in the germline V gene. The CDR3 nucleotides read TGTGCCAGCAGCCCCGGACTAGCGAACGCCGGGGAGCTGTTTTTT. As protein: CASSPGLANAGELFF.

In its sample, this clonotype was seen many times. The chain joins TRBV27 to TRBJ2-7, with 10 positions matching TRBD1. This CDR3 contains 14 residues. The V segment lost 1 base and the J segment 5 bases; nucleotides outside the gene matches: 2. Germline CDR1 and CDR2: MNHEY and SMNVEV (reference sequence). The CDR3 is CASSLWDRGDEQYF. CDR3 DNA sequence: TGTGCCAGCAGTTTATGGGACAGGGGTGACGAGCAGTACTTC.

This clonotype was counted ten times or more. The V gene is TRBV7-2, the J gene TRBJ2-1; TRBD2 aligns across 7 bases. The V gene's germline CDR1 is SGHTA and CDR2 FQGNSA. V was clipped by 1 base and J by 7 bases; unmatched bases: 13. The CDR3 runs 17 residues. The CDR3 bases are TGTGCCAGCAGCTTAGTCCCCGGGGCGGGGGTAGATAATGAGCAGTTCTTC. Its protein product is CASSLVPGAGVDNEQFF.

This clonotype has a handful of counts. The chain has TRBV27 and TRBJ2-2; the match to TRBD1 covers 9 bases. The CDR3 contains 16 residues. Germline trimming cut 4 bases from V and 1 base from J; bases unmatched to any gene: 4. Germline loops: CDR1 MNHEY, CDR2 SMNVEV (reference sequence). Here the CDR3 reads CASSSSTGGNTGELFF. The DNA of the CDR3 is TGTGCCAGCAGTTCATCGACAGGGGGGAACACCGGGGAGCTGTTTTTT.